The sequence of this T cell receptor (beta chain) was determined in a study of control samples from healthy donors and cancer patients. Sequenced by immunoSEQ multiplex PCR; TCRdb stores in-frame clones only, minus some. Of 390,000 or so clones in the sample, around 90% were seen once. Trimming shortened V by 8 bases and J by 1 base, and 21 bases separated the two germline ends. The CDR3 sequence is 16 residues long. Looked up from germline, CDR1 is MGHRA and CDR2 is YSYEKL. The origin of this receptor is a middle-aged man with head and neck cancer. Sequencing was performed on PBMCs. This sequence joins TRBV4-1 and TRBJ2-7, with D possibly being TRBD1 (6 bases). The CDR3 DNA reads as TGCGCCAGCCGCCCCGCCGAGACAGGTCTTTCCTACGAGCAGTACTTC. This encodes CASRPAETGLSYEQYF.